This T cell receptor (beta chain) was identified during a study of cytomegalovirus exposure and HLA in healthy donors. The wider study: A later analysis reported the 130 or so validation repertoires used the same platform as the approximately 670 first-cohort repertoires. Notes on the study in general: Altogether, 160 or so TCR beta chains were recorded as cytomegalovirus-associated. The tendency of first-cohort TCR clusters to co-occur in the 90 to 150 validation repertoires emerged from a later analysis.

Profiled with immunoSEQ multiplex PCR; TCRdb holds only in-frame clones, not every one. Of fewer than 350,000 clones in the sample, around 87% were seen once. Details on this clone: Its antigen is still unknown.

The clonotype was recovered from a woman under 30 in good health and CMV-seronegative. Input material: PBMCs.

The CDR3 sequence is CASSPPLGGLEETQYF. The CDR3 bases are TGTGCCAGCAGTCCTCCACTGGGGGGTCTCGAAGAGACCCAGTACTTC. This chain uses TRBV27 with TRBJ2-5; D is perhaps TRBD2 (6 bases). CDR3 length: 16 residues. Germline V gene sequence: CDR1 MNHEY, CDR2 SMNVEV (reference sequence). Trimming took 5 bases from V and 3 from J, leaving 19 bases between them.